This T cell receptor beta chain was captured by sequencing in a study of lymphopenia after photon versus proton radiotherapy. The study, taken as a whole, reports: Authors raise, but do not show, better survival with proton therapy.

The CDR3 consists of 14 residues. Germline CDR1 and CDR2: SGHTA and FQGNSA. V was pared by 1 base and J by 6 bases, with 13 bases between. On this clone: Its matching antigen is unknown.

Sequencing used immunoSEQ multiplex PCR; TCRdb keeps in-frame clones, though not all of them. The sample includes 68,000 or so clones, approximately 90% of them seen just once. The sequence was collected from an older woman with pancreatic cancer. The source material was peripheral blood, sampled from a patient treated with photon-based radiotherapy. V gene TRBV7-2 combines with J gene TRBJ2-7; D unclear. CDR3 residues: CASSLGGFQVEQYF. CDR3 DNA sequence: TGTGCCAGCAGCTTAGGCGGTTTCCAGGTCGAGCAGTACTTC.